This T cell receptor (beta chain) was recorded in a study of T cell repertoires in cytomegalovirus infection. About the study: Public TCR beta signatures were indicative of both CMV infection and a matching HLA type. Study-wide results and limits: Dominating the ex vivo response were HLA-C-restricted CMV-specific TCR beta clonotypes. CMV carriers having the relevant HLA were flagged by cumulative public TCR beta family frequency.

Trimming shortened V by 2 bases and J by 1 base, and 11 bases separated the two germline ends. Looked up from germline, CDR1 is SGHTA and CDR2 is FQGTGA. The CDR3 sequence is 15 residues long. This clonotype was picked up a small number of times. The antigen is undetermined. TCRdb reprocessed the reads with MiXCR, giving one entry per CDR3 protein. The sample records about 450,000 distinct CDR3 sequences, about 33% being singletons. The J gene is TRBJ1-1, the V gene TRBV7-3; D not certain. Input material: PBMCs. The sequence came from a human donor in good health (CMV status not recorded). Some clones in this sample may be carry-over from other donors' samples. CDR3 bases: TGTGCCAGCAGCTTAGGGCCCAGCCAGAACACTGAAGCTTTCTTT. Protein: CASSLGPSQNTEAFF.